This T cell receptor beta chain was documented in a study of blood T cell repertoires in COVID-19. Study information: Some COVID-19 samples were acute and others convalescent; all came from the United States, Italy and Spain. T cells, B-cell-depleted T cells, or PBMCs supplied cDNA or gDNA.

Authors' data handling: Reference gene primer amplification gave estimated nucleated cell counts. Only in-frame clones appear in the TCRdb table, and some are missing; sequencing was by immunoSEQ multiplex PCR. The V and J calls and clone size are taken from that table; D and trimming were inferred from the DNA. The top ten hold 6.5% to 7% of the sample, which has about 200,000 clones, just under 85% seen once. The source material was peripheral blood. This clonotype originated in a human donor with acute or convalescent COVID-19. The donor label of this sample is uncertain.

CDR3 coding DNA: TGTGCCAGCAGCTCCGGGACTAGCTCCTACAATGAGCAGTTCTTC. This gives the protein CASSSGTSSYNEQFF. The chain uses TRBV7-7 and TRBJ2-1, with TRBD2 matching 8 bases. CDR1 is SSHAT and CDR2 is FNYEAQ in the germline V gene (reference sequence). V shed 4 bases, J shed 0 bases, and the junction held 2 bases outside the gene matches. The CDR3 contains 15 residues.